These 14 T cell receptor beta chains came from one sample sequenced in a study of cytomegalovirus exposure and HLA in healthy donors. It was with 60 Vbeta and 13 Jbeta primers that the PCR ran. Data came from immunoSEQ multiplex PCR; TCRdb stores just in-frame clones and leaves some out. The sample includes approximately 110,000 clones, about 84% of them seen just once. Sequencing was carried out using PBMCs. The receptors come from a middle-aged man in good health and CMV-seronegative.

The chain recombines TRBV4-1 with TRBJ2-1; D possibly corresponds to TRBD1 (6 bases). The CDR3 length is 16 residues. From germline, CDR1 is MGHRA and CDR2 YSYEKL. V dropped 1 base and J dropped 8 bases, with 18 bases sitting between them. The CDR3 DNA reads as TGCGCCAGCAGCCAAGGGGCCCAGGGGTTTCTTCATGAGCAGTTCTTC. Translating gives CASSQGAQGFLHEQFF.

This chain connects TRBV4-2 to TRBJ2-5; possible D gene TRBD1, 6 bases. The germline gives CDR1 LGHNA, CDR2 YNFKEQ. CDR3 length equals 15 residues. V was pared by 0 bases and J by 2 bases, with 10 bases between. As DNA, the CDR3 is TGTGCCAGCAGCCAAGACAGGGGCGGACAAGAGACCCAGTACTTC. Translation: CASSQDRGGQETQYF.

The J gene is TRBJ2-7, the V gene TRBV29-1, with a weak D call TRBD2 (6 bases). This CDR3 spans 13 amino acids. V lost 4 bases to trimming and J lost 2 bases, with 12 bases between them. Germline V gene data show CDR1 as SQVTM and CDR2 as ANQGSEA. The CDR3 region has the DNA TGCAGCGTTGTAGGCGGGGACGCCTACGAGCAGTACTTC. Translating it yields CSVVGGDAYEQYF.

This clone is a singleton in its sample. V is TRBV4-2 and J is TRBJ2-7; 9 bases map to TRBD2. Germline CDR1 LGHNA, CDR2 YNFKEQ. The CDR3 has 16 amino acids. Germline trimming cut 0 bases from V and 3 bases from J; bases unmatched to any gene: 6. CDR3 bases: TGTGCCAGCAGCCAAGATAGCAGCGGGGGGATCTACGAGCAGTACTTC. This sequence encodes CASSQDSSGGIYEQYF.

The chain uses TRBV28 and TRBJ1-1, with a weak D call TRBD1 (6 bases). The CDR3 totals 16 residues. Germline V gene data show CDR1 as MDHEN and CDR2 as SYDVKM. V gave up 8 bases and J gave up 0 bases, with 19 bases separating them. DNA for the CDR3: TGTGCCAGCCTGCCGACAGGAGCTAACATGAACACTGAAGCTTTCTTT. It encodes CASLPTGANMNTEAFF.

The chain couples TRBV9 to TRBJ2-1, with 7 positions matching TRBD1. CDR1 and CDR2 from the germline V gene are SGDLS and YYNGEE. V shed 4 bases, J shed 0 bases, and the junction held 7 bases outside the gene matches. The length of the CDR3 is 16 residues. CDR3 residues: CASSNPGQSSYNEQFF. As DNA, the CDR3 is TGTGCCAGCAGCAATCCGGGACAGAGCTCCTACAATGAGCAGTTCTTC. Combining the CDR3 with reference TRBV9 and TRBJ2-1 gives the whole variable domain DSGVTQTPKHLITATGQRVTLRCSPRSGDLSVYWYQQSLDQGLQFLIQYYNGEERAKGNILERFSAQQFPDLHSELNLSSLELGDSALYFCASSNPGQSSYNEQFFGPGTRLTVL.

This clone turned up a few times. The J gene is TRBJ1-4, the V gene TRBV5-6; 8 bases are a match to TRBD1. This CDR3 comprises 15 residues. The V gene end was trimmed by 4 bases and the J gene end by 6 bases; junction bases not matched to a gene: 8. CDR1 SGHDT and CDR2 YYEEEE come from the germline V gene. The CDR3 DNA follows: TGTGCCAGCAGCCAAGGGACAGGACGGGATGAAAAACTGTTTTTT. Amino acid sequence: CASSQGTGRDEKLFF.

This chain connects TRBV19 to TRBJ1-1; D is perhaps TRBD1 (5 bases). The ends were cut back, 2 bases at V and 5 bases at J, with 12 bases in the middle. The germline CDR1 and CDR2 sequences are LNHDA and SQIVND (reference sequence). This CDR3 region has 14 residues. The CDR3 sequence is CASSIIGGGTEAFF. The DNA for the CDR3 is TGTGCCAGTAGTATAATTGGGGGAGGAACTGAAGCTTTCTTT.

V gene TRBV5-1 combines with J gene TRBJ2-7, with TRBD1 as a possible D gene (6 bases). Germline assignment: CDR1 SGHRS and CDR2 YFSETQ. The length of the CDR3 is 14 residues. V was cut by 4 bases and J by 3 bases, with 14 bases left in between. The CDR3 nucleotides are TGCGCCAGCAGCACGGACAGTACCTTCTACGAGCAGTACTTC. It codes for CASSTDSTFYEQYF. The entire variable domain, with the rest obtained from reference TRBV5-1 and TRBJ2-7, is as follows: KAGVTQTPRYLIKTRGQQVTLSCSPISGHRSVSWYQQTPGQGLQFLFEYFSETQRNKGNFPGRFSGRQFSNSRSEMNVSTLELGDSALYLCASSTDSTFYEQYFGPGTRLTVT.

J is TRBJ2-3 and V is TRBV2, with D hard to call. V was clipped by 7 bases and J by 0 bases, with 17 bases between them. CDR1 and CDR2 from the germline V gene are SNHLY and FYNNEI. CDR3 length equals 16 residues. CDR3 loop: CASTLQRPQSTDTQYF. The CDR3 nucleotides read TGTGCCAGCACCCTGCAGAGGCCACAAAGCACAGATACGCAGTATTTT.

This clone showed up just a few times. Mismatch with germline at one junction end may stem from a read error. The V call is TRBV11-2, the J call TRBJ2-6; perhaps TRBD1 as D (6 bases). The CDR3 length is 15 residues. The V gene's germline CDR1 is SGHAT and CDR2 FQNNGV. The CDR3 is CASSLSGAGANGLTF. The CDR3 DNA sequence: TGTGCCAGCAGCTTATCAGGGGCTGGGGCCAACGGCCTGACTTTC.

The sample holds a few counts of this clone. CDR3 amino acids: CASSSGNQPQHF. The CDR3 nucleotides are TGTGCCAGCAGTTCTGGCAATCAGCCCCAGCATTTT. The chain has TRBV5-6 and TRBJ1-5; D is unclear. This CDR3 is built from 12 residues. V lost 5 bases and J 2 bases, leaving 5 bases between the germline ends. The V gene's germline CDR1 is SGHDT and CDR2 YYEEEE.

The chain uses TRBV12-5 and TRBJ2-1; D ambiguous. The CDR3 runs 13 residues. V was shortened by 1 base and J by 4 bases, with 5 bases between the two germline ends. The V gene's germline CDR1 is LGHNT and CDR2 FRNRAP. The CDR3 DNA is TGTGCTAGTGGTTTGGCAGGTTACAATGAGCAGTTCTTC. Translation gives CASGLAGYNEQFF.

This rearrangement joins TRBV7-2 to TRBJ2-5, with D possibly being TRBD2 (6 bases). V was shortened by 4 bases and J by 5 bases, with 14 bases between the two germline ends. Per the germline V gene, CDR1 is SGHTA and CDR2 is FQGNSA. The CDR3 covers 14 residues. Here the CDR3 DNA reads TGTGCCAGCAGCTCGGGACTTATGACCGAGACCCAGTACTTC. Amino acid sequence: CASSSGLMTETQYF. The complete variable domain, with remaining parts taken from reference TRBV7-2 and TRBJ2-5, reads GAGVSQSPSNKVTEKGKDVELRCDPISGHTALYWYRQSLGQGLEFLIYFQGNSAPDKSGLPSDRFSAERTGGSVSTLTIQRTQQEDSAVYLCASSSGLMTETQYFGPGTRLLVL.